The entry that follows covers one T cell receptor beta chain sequence. Its antigen is unidentified. TCRdb's table, derived via immunoSEQ multiplex PCR, lists solely in-frame clones and lacks some. Counted here are about 12,000 clones, 65% to 90% occurring once; the ten biggest clones make up about 9.1%. The source of the sample is a study of tumor-infiltrating lymphocytes in localized non-small cell lung cancer. Study information: Several tumor histologies, both smoking statuses, and some post-neoadjuvant chemotherapy samples were included.

Findings and caveats of the study: Not all patients were TCR sequenced, owing to tissue quantity. Recurrence-free survival showed no association with tumor T-cell fraction. Different pieces of the same tissue went to different assays, confounding technical variation with intratumor heterogeneity.

This sequence originates from a human donor with non-small cell lung cancer. The specimen was lung tumor tissue.

In DNA, the CDR3 is TGTGCCAGTAGGGTACCTGGGGCCAACGTCCTGACTTTC. This gives the protein CASRVPGANVLTF. The chain is built from TRBV6-5 and TRBJ2-6; D is unresolved. The CDR3 loop spans 13 amino acids. Germline CDR1 and CDR2: MNHEY and SVGAGI. V shed 9 bases and J shed 2 bases, with 8 bases lying between them.